A selection of T cell receptor beta chains follows, all from one sample in a study of T cell responses to AZD1222 COVID-19 vaccine. The method was immunoSEQ multiplex PCR; TCRdb's version includes in-frame clones alone and lacks a portion of them. The profile shows roughly 120,000 clones, around 85% of them singletons. This specimen consisted of peripheral blood, obtained on day 0 of AZD1222 vaccination. Source of these receptors: an adult in good health. CDR3s include the opening cysteine and the closing phenylalanine or tryptophan. The D gene is left open where the match is weak. A clone size is listed for some rows: how often the clone was seen (once, few, many), or a class if it is expanded.

TRBV9	.	.	TRBJ2-1	CASSAGGNEQFF	TGTGCCAGCAGCGCGGGTGGCAATGAGCAGTTCTTC
TRBV5-1	.	.	TRBJ1-4	CASSLGAPNEKLFF	TGCGCCAGCAGCTTGGGGGCTCCAAATGAAAAACTGTTTTTT
TRBV19	.	.	TRBJ1-1	CASIGQAKIKNTEAFF	TGTGCCAGTATTGGCCAGGCCAAAATAAAGAACACTGAAGCTTTCTTT
TRBV7-9	.	TRBD2	TRBJ2-1	CATPYETSGGAGNEQFF	TGTGCCACCCCCTATGAGACTAGCGGGGGGGCTGGCAATGAGCAGTTCTTC
TRBV3-1/TRBV3-2	.	.	TRBJ2-7	CASSQGGWGYYEQYF	TGTGCCAGCAGCCAAGGAGGCTGGGGGTACTACGAGCAGTACTTC
TRBV28	.	.	TRBJ1-3	CASRKHRVLSGNTIYF	TGTGCCAGCAGGAAGCACCGGGTCCTTTCTGGAAACACCATATATTTT
TRBV5-6	.	TRBD1	TRBJ2-2	CASSLVGDRAPGELFF	TGTGCCAGCAGCTTGGTCGGGGACAGGGCTCCCGGGGAGCTGTTTTTT
TRBV6-5	.	.	TRBJ1-4	CASSTTGLGYGKLFF	TGTGCCAGCAGTACAACCGGACTAGGGTACGGAAAACTGTTTTTT
TRBV9	.	.	TRBJ1-1	CASSVGDTNTEAFF	TGTGCCAGCAGCGTAGGGGACACGAACACTGAAGCTTTCTTT
TRBV12-3/TRBV12-4	.	.	TRBJ2-1	CASSYRTGFEQFF	TGTGCCAGCAGCTACCGCACAGGGTTTGAGCAGTTCTTC
TRBV5-4	.	.	TRBJ1-1	CASSTTGAEAFF	TGTGCCAGCAGCACCACCGGGGCTGAAGCTTTCTTT
TRBV19	.	.	TRBJ1-3	CASSDLPAGSGNTIYF	TGTGCCAGTAGTGATCTTCCGGCGGGCTCTGGAAACACCATATATTTT
TRBV6-5	.	TRBD1	TRBJ1-2	CASSWTGDYGYTF	TGTGCCAGCAGTTGGACAGGGGACTATGGCTACACCTTC
TRBV6-4	.	.	TRBJ1-2	CASRPGPSYGYTF	TGTGCCAGTCGCCCAGGGCCTAGCTATGGCTACACCTTC
TRBV4-1	once	.	TRBJ2-7	CASSRDETYEQYF	TGCGCCAGTAGCCGGGACGAGACCTACGAGCAGTACTTC
TRBV7-2	.	.	TRBJ1-2	CASSPRGGTNYGYTF	TGTGCCAGCAGCCCCCGAGGGGGAACTAACTATGGCTACACCTTC
TRBV9	.	.	TRBJ2-7	CASSFREGAEVYF	TGTGCCAGCAGCTTCCGTGAGGGCGCCGAGGTTTACTTC
TRBV6-4	.	TRBD1	TRBJ1-1	CASRRAPGQKNTEAFF	TGTGCCAGCAGGAGGGCCCCGGGACAGAAAAACACTGAAGCTTTCTTT
TRBV18	.	.	TRBJ1-4	CASSPAPFQGGIRENEKLFF	TGTGCCAGCTCACCCGCACCTTTTCAGGGCGGGATAAGAGAAAATGAAAAACTGTTTTTT
TRBV30	.	.	TRBJ1-5	CAWTANRDQPQHF	TGTGCCTGGACCGCAAACAGGGATCAGCCCCAGCATTTT
TRBV19	.	TRBD2	TRBJ2-3	CASSSASGGGTDTQYF	TGTGCCAGTAGTTCAGCTAGCGGGGGGGGCACAGATACGCAGTATTTT
TRBV5-6	.	TRBD1	TRBJ2-2	CASSSLQGAIGELFF	TGTGCCAGCAGCTCGTTACAGGGGGCTATTGGGGAGCTGTTTTTT
TRBV7-3	.	.	TRBJ2-3	CASSLKPGPDTQYF	TGTGCCAGCAGCTTAAAACCCGGGCCAGATACGCAGTATTTT
TRBV12-3/TRBV12-4	.	.	TRBJ1-1	CASRGTGYGEAFF	TGTGCCAGCAGGGGAACAGGATATGGTGAAGCTTTCTTT
TRBV2	.	.	TRBJ1-1	CASSEERDTEAFF	TGTGCCAGCAGTGAAGAGAGGGACACTGAAGCTTTCTTT
TRBV5-6	few	.	TRBJ2-7	CASSPPAVPEQYF	TGTGCCAGCAGCCCCCCAGCGGTACCCGAGCAGTACTTC
TRBV7-9	once	.	TRBJ1-2	CASSPESGYGYTF	TGTGCCAGCAGCCCCGAGAGTGGGTATGGCTACACCTTC
TRBV6-4	.	.	TRBJ2-7	CASSLDGKMEQYF	TGTGCCAGCAGTCTGGACGGGAAAATGGAGCAGTACTTC
TRBV9	.	.	TRBJ1-2	CASSSGQLQAGYTF	TGTGCCAGCAGCTCAGGACAGCTCCAAGCTGGCTACACCTTC
TRBV5-1	.	.	TRBJ2-1	CASSLGGNEQFF	TGCGCCAGCAGCTTGGGGGGGAATGAGCAGTTCTTC
TRBV10-3	.	TRBD1	TRBJ1-2	CASQGAGGYTF	TGTGCCTCCCAGGGGGCAGGAGGCTACACCTTC
TRBV7-8	.	.	TRBJ1-4	CASSLKGRPNEKLFF	TGTGCCAGCAGCTTAAAAGGGAGGCCGAATGAAAAACTGTTTTTT
TRBV5-1	.	.	TRBJ2-7	CASSLALLSYEQYF	TGCGCCAGCAGCTTGGCGCTCCTTTCCTACGAGCAGTACTTC
TRBV2	.	.	TRBJ1-1	CASSEERDTEAFF	TGTGCCAGCAGTGAAGAGAGAGACACTGAAGCTTTCTTT
TRBV21-1	.	.	TRBJ2-3	CASSKRPAGGEHRYAVF	TGTGCCAGCAGCAAACGCCCAGCGGGGGGTGAGCACAGATACGCAGTATTT
TRBV6-2/TRBV6-3	.	.	TRBJ1-5	CASSYSSLSSNQPQHF	TGTGCCAGCAGTTACTCGTCCCTTAGTAGCAATCAGCCCCAGCATTTT
TRBV11-3	.	.	TRBJ1-2	CASSPPSHNYGYTF	TGTGCCAGCAGTCCCCCCTCCCATAACTATGGCTACACCTTC
TRBV7-6	.	TRBD1	TRBJ1-5	CASSSFIPGTGNQPQHF	TGTGCCAGCAGCTCTTTCATCCCCGGGACAGGGAATCAGCCCCAGCATTTT
TRBV4-1	.	.	TRBJ2-7	CASSQTTVYEQYF	TGCGCCAGCAGCCAAACGACGGTATACGAGCAGTACTTC
TRBV2	.	TRBD1	TRBJ1-2	CASRQGGWDGYTF	TGTGCCAGCCGACAGGGCGGGTGGGATGGCTACACCTTC
TRBV21-1	once	.	TRBJ2-4	CASSKRGKNIQYF	TGTGCCAGCAGCAAAAGGGGTAAAAACATTCAGTACTTC
TRBV2	.	.	TRBJ1-3	CASSLPISGNTIYF	TGTGCCAGCTCGTTACCTATCTCTGGAAACACCATATATTTT